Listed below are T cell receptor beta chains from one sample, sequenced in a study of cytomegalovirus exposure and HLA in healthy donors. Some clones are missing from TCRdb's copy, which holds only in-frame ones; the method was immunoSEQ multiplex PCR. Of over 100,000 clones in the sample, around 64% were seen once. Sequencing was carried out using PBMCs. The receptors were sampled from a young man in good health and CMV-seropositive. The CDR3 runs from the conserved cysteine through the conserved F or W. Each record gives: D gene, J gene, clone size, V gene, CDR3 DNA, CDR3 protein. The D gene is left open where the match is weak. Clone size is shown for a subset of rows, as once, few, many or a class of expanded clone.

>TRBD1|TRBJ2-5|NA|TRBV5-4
TGTGCCAGCAGCCCCGACAGGGAAGAGACCCAGTACTTC
CASSPDREETQYF
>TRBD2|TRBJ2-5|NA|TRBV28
TGTGCCAGCAGCGGAACTAGCGGGGTGGAGACCCAGTACTTC
CASSGTSGVETQYF
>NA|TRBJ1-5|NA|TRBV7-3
TGTGCCAGCAGCTTAAGGCAGGAGGAGGGACAGCCCCAGCATTTT
CASSLRQEEGQPQHF
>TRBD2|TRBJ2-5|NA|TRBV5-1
TGCGCCTCACGGAAGCGGGGAGGGCAAGAGACCCAGTACTTC
CASRKRGGQETQYF
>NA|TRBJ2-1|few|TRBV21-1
TGTGCCAGCAGACGTGGGGGGGAGGCTAGGACACAGTACAATGAGCAGTTCTTC
CASRRGGEARTQYNEQFF
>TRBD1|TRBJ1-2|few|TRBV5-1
TGCGCCAGCAGGGACAGGGGGCGTTCTAATGGCTACACCTTC
CASRDRGRSNGYTF
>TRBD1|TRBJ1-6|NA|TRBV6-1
TGTGCCAGCAGTGAAGAAGTAGGGACAGCTAATTCACCCCTCCACTTT
CASSEEVGTANSPLHF
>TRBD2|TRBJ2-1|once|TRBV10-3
TGTGCCATCAGGACTAGCGGGGGAAATGAGCAGTTCTTC
CAIRTSGGNEQFF
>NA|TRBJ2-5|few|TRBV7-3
TGTGCCAGCAGCTTAAATGGCGGAAAGGAGACCCAGTACTTC
CASSLNGGKETQYF
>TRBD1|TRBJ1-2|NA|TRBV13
TGTGCCAGCAGTTCTACGGACAGGCTAGGGGACAAAGACTATGGCTACACCTTC
CASSSTDRLGDKDYGYTF
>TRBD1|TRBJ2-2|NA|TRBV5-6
TGTGCCAGCAGCTACTTTGGACAGGGATGGGCCGGGGAGCTGTTTTTT
CASSYFGQGWAGELFF
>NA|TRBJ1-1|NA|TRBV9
TGTGCCAGCAGCTCCTACCTGGACACTGAAGCTTTCTTT
CASSSYLDTEAFF